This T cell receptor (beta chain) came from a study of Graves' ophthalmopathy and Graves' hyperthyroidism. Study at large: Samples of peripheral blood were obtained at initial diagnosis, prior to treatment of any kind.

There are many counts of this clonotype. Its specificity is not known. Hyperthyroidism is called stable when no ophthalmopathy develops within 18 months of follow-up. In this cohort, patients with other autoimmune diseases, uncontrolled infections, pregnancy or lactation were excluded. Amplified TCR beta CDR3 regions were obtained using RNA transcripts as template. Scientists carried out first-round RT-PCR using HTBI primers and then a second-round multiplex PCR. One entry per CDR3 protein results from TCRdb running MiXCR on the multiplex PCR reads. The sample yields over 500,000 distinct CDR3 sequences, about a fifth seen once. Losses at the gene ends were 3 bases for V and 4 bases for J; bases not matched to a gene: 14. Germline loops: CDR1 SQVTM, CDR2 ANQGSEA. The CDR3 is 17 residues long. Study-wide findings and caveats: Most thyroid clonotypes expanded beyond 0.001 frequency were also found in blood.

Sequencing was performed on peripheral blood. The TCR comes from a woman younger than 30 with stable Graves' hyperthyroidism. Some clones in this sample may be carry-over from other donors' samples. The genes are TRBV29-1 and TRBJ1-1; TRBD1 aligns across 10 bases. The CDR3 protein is CSVESLRDRGAGTEAFF. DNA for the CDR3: TGCAGCGTTGAGTCCCTCCGGGACAGGGGAGCGGGCACTGAAGCTTTCTTT. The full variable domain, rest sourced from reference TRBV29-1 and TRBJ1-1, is SAVISQKPSRDICQRGTSLTIQCQVDSQVTMMFWYRQQPGQSLTLIATANQGSEATYESGFVIDKFPISRPNLTFSTLTVSNMSPEDSSIYLCSVESLRDRGAGTEAFFGQGTRLTVV.